The 4 T cell receptor beta chains presented below share a single source sample, sequenced in a study of cytomegalovirus exposure and HLA in healthy donors. This PCR relied on a set of 60 Vbeta primers and 13 Jbeta primers. The method was immunoSEQ multiplex PCR; TCRdb's version includes in-frame clones alone and lacks a portion of them. This table holds 180,000 or so clones, roughly 85% found once. The sequenced sample was PBMCs. These receptor sequences come from a man in his fifties or sixties in good health and CMV-seropositive.

With respect to this clone: This sample also contains other DNA sequences that code for the same CDR3. V is TRBV21-1 and J is TRBJ1-1; TRBD1 reflects the table's D call only, with no check against the DNA. TRBV21-1 is a recognized pseudogene. The CDR3 runs 12 residues. CDR3 in amino acids: CAGGQPNTEAFF. DNA for the CDR3: TGTGCCGGAGGACAGCCGAACACTGAAGCCTTCTTT.

The chain carries TRBV4-3 and TRBJ2-7; 8 nucleotides match TRBD1. The CDR3 is made up of 17 amino acids. Germline V lookup: CDR1 LGHNA, CDR2 YSLEER. V lost 2 bases, J lost 1 base, and 10 bases stayed unmatched. The CDR3 here is CASSQRSDRVSSYEQYF. For the CDR3, the DNA is TGCGCCAGCAGCCAAAGATCGGACAGGGTGTCGTCCTACGAGCAGTACTTC.

The V gene is TRBV5-1, the J gene TRBJ2-5; no reliable D call. The V end was cut by 0 bases, the J end by 5 bases, with 8 bases between. Germline V gene lookup returns CDR1 SGHRS and CDR2 YFSETQ. This CDR3 has 13 amino acids. CDR3 region: CASSLGEPETQYF. Here the CDR3 DNA reads TGCGCCAGCAGCTTGGGCGAACCCGAGACCCAGTACTTC.

The chain uses TRBV7-2 and TRBJ1-2; TRBD1 aligns across 8 bases. V was clipped by 4 bases and J by 6 bases; unmatched bases: 10. Germline loops: CDR1 SGHTA, CDR2 FQGNSA. CDR3 size: 15 residues. CDR3: CASSYDRGGRDGYTF. DNA of the CDR3: TGTGCCAGCAGCTACGACAGGGGAGGCCGGGATGGCTACACCTTC.